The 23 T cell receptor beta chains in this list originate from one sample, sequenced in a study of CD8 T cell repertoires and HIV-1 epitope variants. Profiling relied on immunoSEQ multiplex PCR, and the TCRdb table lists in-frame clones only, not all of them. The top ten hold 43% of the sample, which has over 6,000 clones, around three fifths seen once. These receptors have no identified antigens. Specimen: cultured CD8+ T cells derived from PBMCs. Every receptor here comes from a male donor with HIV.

The CDR3 region has the DNA TGTGCCAGCTCACCAGGGACAGGGGACTATGGCTACACCTTC. This codes for CASSPGTGDYGYTF. This chain links TRBV18 with TRBJ1-2, with 10 bases identical to TRBD1. The germline V gene encodes CDR1 KGHSH and CDR2 LQKENI. This CDR3 spans 14 amino acids. After removal of 2 bases from V and 3 bases from J, the junction contained 0 bases not matched to a gene. Complete variable domain (other parts from reference TRBV18 and TRBJ1-2): NAGVMQNPRHLVRRRGQEARLRCSPMKGHSHVYWYRQLPEEGLKFMVYLQKENIIDESGMPKERFSAEFPKEGPSILRIQQVVRGDSAAYFCASSPGTGDYGYTFGSGTRLTVV.

Written as DNA, the CDR3 is TGTGCCAGCAGCCCCGGGTCGGGCAGGCTGTATGGCTACACCTTC. Its protein product is CASSPGSGRLYGYTF. The rearrangement links TRBV7-6 to TRBJ1-2; D is unclear. Germline CDR1 SGHVS, CDR2 FNYEAQ. There are 15 residues in the CDR3. Trimming removed 5 bases from V and 5 bases from J, with 18 bases in between.

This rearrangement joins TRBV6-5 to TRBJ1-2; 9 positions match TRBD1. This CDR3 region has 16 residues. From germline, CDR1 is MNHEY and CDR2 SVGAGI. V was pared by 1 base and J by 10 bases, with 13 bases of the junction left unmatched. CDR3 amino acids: CASSYLTGGPSRVYTF. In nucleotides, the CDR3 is TGTGCCAGCAGTTACTTGACAGGGGGGCCCTCTAGGGTCTACACCTTC.

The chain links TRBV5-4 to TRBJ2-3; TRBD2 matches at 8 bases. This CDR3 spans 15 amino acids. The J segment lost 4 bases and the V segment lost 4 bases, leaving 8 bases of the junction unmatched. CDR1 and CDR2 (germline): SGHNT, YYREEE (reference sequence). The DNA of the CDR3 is TGTGCCAGCAGCCGCCGGGAGGGGCGGTCAGATACGCAGTATTTT. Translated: CASSRREGRSDTQYF.

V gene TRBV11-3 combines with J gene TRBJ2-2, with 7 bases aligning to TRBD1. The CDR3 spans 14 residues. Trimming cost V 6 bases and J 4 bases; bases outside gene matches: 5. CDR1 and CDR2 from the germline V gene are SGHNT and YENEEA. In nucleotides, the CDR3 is TGTGCCAGCAGAGGGGGCGCGGGCACCGGGGAGCTGTTTTTT. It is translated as CASRGGAGTGELFF.

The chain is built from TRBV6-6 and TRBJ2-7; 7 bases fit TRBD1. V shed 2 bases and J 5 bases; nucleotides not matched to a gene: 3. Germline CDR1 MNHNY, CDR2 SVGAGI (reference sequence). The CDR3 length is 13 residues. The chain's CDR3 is CASSYQGVNEQYF. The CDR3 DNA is TGTGCCAGCAGTTACCAGGGGGTGAACGAGCAGTACTTC.

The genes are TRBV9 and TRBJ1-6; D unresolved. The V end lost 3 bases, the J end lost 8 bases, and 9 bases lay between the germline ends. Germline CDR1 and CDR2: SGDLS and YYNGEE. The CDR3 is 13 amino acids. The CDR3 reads CASSADGYSPLHF. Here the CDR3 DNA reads TGTGCCAGCAGCGCGGACGGTTATTCACCCCTCCACTTT.

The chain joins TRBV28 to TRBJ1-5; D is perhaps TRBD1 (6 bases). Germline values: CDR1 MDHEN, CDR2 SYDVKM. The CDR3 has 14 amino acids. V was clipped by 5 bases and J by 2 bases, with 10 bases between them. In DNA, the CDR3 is TGTGCCAGCAGTATCAGGACAGGCAATCAGCCCCAGCATTTT. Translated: CASSIRTGNQPQHF. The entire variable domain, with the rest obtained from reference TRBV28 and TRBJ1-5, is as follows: DVKVTQSSRYLVKRTGEKVFLECVQDMDHENMFWYRQDPGLGLRLIYFSYDVKMKEKGDIPEGYSVSREKKERFSLILESASTNQTSMYLCASSIRTGNQPQHFGDGTRLSIL.

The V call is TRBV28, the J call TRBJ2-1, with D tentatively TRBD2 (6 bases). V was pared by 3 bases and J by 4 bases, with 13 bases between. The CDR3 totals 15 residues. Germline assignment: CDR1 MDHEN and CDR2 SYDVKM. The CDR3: CASSFFGTSYNEQFF. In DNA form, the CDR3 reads TGTGCCAGCAGTTTCTTTGGGACTTCATACAATGAGCAGTTCTTC.

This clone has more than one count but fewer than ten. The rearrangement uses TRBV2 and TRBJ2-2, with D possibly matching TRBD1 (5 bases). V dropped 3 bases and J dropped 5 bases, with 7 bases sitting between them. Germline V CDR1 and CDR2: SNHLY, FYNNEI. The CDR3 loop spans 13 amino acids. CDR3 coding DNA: TGTGCCAGCAGTGACAGGGCTACCGGGGAGCTGTTTTTT. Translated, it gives CASSDRATGELFF.

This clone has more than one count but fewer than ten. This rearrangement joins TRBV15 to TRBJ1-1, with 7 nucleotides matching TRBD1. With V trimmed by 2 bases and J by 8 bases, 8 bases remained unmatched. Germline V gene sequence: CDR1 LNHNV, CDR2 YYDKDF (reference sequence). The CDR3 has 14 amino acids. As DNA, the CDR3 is TGTGCCACCAGCAGAAAAGAGGGGGCCAGAGAAGCTTTCTTT. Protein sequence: CATSRKEGAREAFF. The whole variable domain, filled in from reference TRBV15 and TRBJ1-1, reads DAMVIQNPRYQVTQFGKPVTLSCSQTLNHNVMYWYQQKSSQAPKLLFHYYDKDFNNEADTPDNFQSRRPNTSFCFLDIRSPGLGDTAMYLCATSRKEGAREAFFGQGTRLTVV.

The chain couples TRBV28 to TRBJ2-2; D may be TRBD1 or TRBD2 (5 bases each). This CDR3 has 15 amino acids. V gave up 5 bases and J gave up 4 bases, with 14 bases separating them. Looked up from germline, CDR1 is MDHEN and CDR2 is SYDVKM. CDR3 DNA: TGTGCCAGCAGTCCCGGGACCGTAATCACCGGGGAGCTGTTTTTT. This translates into CASSPGTVITGELFF.

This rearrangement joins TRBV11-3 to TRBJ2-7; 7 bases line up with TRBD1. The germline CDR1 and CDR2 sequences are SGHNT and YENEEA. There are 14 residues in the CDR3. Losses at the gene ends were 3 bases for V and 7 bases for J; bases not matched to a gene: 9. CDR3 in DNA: TGTGCCAGCAGCTTGGGACAGTACCTTCGTGAGCAGTACTTC. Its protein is CASSLGQYLREQYF.

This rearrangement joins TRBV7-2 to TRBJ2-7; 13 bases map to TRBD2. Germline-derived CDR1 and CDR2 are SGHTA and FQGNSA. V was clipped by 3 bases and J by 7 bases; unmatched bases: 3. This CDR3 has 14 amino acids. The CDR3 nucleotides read TGTGCCAGCAGCTTGGGGACTAGCGGGGCGGAGCAGTACTTC. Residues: CASSLGTSGAEQYF.

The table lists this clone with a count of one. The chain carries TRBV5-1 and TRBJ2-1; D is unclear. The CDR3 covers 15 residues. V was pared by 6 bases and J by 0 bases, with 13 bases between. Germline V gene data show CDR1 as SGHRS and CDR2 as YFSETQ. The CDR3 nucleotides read TGCGCCAGCACCCTCCAGACGGCCTCCTACAATGAGCAGTTCTTC. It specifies CASTLQTASYNEQFF.

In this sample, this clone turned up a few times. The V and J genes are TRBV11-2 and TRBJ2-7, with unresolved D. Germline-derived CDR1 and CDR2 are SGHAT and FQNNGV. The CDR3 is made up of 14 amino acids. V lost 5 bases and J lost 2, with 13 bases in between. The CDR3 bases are TGTGCCAGCAGCGGTTGGAGTAATCCCTACGAGCAGTACTTC. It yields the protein CASSGWSNPYEQYF.

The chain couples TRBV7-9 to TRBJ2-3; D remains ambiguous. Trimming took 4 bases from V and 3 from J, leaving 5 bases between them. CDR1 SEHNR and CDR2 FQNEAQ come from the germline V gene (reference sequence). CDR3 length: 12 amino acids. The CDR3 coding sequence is TGTGCCAGCAGCTCCGGGACAGATACGCAGTATTTT. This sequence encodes CASSSGTDTQYF. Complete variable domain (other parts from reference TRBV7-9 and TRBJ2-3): DTGVSQNPRHKITKRGQNVTFRCDPISEHNRLYWYRQTLGQGPEFLTYFQNEAQLEKSRLLSDRFSAERPKGSFSTLEIQRTEQGDSAMYLCASSSGTDTQYFGPGTRLTVL.

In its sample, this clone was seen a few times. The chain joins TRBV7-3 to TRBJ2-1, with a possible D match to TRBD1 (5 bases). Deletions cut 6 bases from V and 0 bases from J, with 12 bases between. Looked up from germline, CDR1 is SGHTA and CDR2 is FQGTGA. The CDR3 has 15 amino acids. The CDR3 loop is CASSWRQSSYNEQFF. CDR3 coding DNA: TGTGCCAGCAGTTGGAGACAGAGCTCCTACAATGAGCAGTTCTTC.

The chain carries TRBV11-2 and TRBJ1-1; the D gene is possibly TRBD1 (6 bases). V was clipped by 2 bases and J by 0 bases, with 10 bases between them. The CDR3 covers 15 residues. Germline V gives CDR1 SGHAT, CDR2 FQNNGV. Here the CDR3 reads CASSLSGGMNTEAFF. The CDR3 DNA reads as TGTGCCAGCAGCTTATCTGGGGGCATGAACACTGAAGCTTTCTTT.

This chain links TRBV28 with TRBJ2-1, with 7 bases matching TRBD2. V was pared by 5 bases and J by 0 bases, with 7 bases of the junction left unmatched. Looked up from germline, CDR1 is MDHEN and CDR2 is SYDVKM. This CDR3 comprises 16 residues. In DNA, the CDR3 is TGTGCCAGCAGTGGGTTCGGCGGGAGCTCCTACAATGAGCAGTTCTTC. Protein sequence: CASSGFGGSSYNEQFF.

The CDR3 protein is CAWKPGTVASPLHF. CDR3 DNA: TGTGCCTGGAAACCCGGGACAGTGGCTTCACCCCTCCACTTT. This sequence joins TRBV30 and TRBJ1-6, with 7 bases lining up with TRBD1. Trimming took 4 bases from V and 9 from J; bases not matched to a gene: 9. Germline assignment: CDR1 GTSNPN and CDR2 SVGIG (reference sequence). The CDR3 has 14 amino acids.

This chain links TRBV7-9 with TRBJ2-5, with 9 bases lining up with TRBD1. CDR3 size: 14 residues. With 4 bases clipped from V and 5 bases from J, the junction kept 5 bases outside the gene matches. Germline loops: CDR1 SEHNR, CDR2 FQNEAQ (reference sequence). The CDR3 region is CASSSGTGSETQYF. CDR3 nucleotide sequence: TGTGCCAGCAGCTCCGGGACAGGGTCGGAGACCCAGTACTTC. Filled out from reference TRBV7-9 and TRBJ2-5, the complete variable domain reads DTGVSQNPRHKITKRGQNVTFRCDPISEHNRLYWYRQTLGQGPEFLTYFQNEAQLEKSRLLSDRFSAERPKGSFSTLEIQRTEQGDSAMYLCASSSGTGSETQYFGPGTRLLVL.

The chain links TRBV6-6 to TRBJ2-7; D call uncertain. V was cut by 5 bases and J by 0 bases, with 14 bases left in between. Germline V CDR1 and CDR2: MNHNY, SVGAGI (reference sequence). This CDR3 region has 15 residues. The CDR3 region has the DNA TGTGCCAGCAGTCCCCCCGAGAAGGCCTCCTACGAGCAGTACTTC. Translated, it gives CASSPPEKASYEQYF.